These T cell receptor beta chains were read from a single sample in a study of identical twins. MiXCR, applied by TCRdb to the 5' RACE reads, yields one record per CDR3 protein. The sample records about 240,000 distinct CDR3 sequences, roughly a tenth being singletons. Sequencing was done on a sample of memory T cells sorted from blood. The source of these receptors is a man aged 45 to 65 in good health. CDR3s leave out the opening cysteine and the closing phenylalanine or tryptophan. Each record gives: V gene, J gene, clone size, CDR3 length, CDR3 protein. Size values are once, few and many counts, or a class for expanded clones, and some rows have none.

>TRBV5-1|TRBJ2-3|many|12
ASSLVTGEDTQY
>TRBV29-1|TRBJ1-3|NA|12
SVVDGVSGNTIY
>TRBV5-1|TRBJ2-3|many|13
ASSLGGRDTDTQY
>TRBV10-3|TRBJ2-2|NA|16
AISEWGTAATNTGELF
>TRBV28|TRBJ2-3|NA|13
ASSPRMRGTDTQY
>TRBV11-2|TRBJ2-7|many|12
ASSVAGNPYEQY
>TRBV20-1|TRBJ1-4|NA|13
SAFVPGRENEKLF
>TRBV7-3|TRBJ2-3|NA|12
ASSLIGRTDTQY
>TRBV3-1|TRBJ2-7|many|13
ASSQELRELDEQY
>TRBV3-1|TRBJ2-5|NA|12
ASSQDHNQETQY
>TRBV5-5|TRBJ2-7|few|12
ASETVGGSYEQY
>TRBV20-1|TRBJ1-1|many|9
SAPLNTEAF
>TRBV20-1|TRBJ2-7|NA|11
SARAGGNNEQY
>TRBV20-1|TRBJ2-7|once|15
SARDLRGSSGIYEQY
>TRBV6-2/TRBV6-3|TRBJ2-7|many|12
ASSYPGTVYEQY
>TRBV25-1|TRBJ2-3|many|12
ASSDMISTDTQY
>TRBV10-3|TRBJ2-2|many|12
AISERTNTGELF
>TRBV27|TRBJ2-4|many|13
ASSLSTSGMNIQY
>TRBV11-2|TRBJ1-6|many|14
ASSLHPRATNSPLH
>TRBV6-1|TRBJ1-3|NA|13
ASRRPGPAGNTIY
>TRBV3-1|TRBJ1-5|NA|11
ASSQWIDQPQH
>TRBV5-1|TRBJ2-1|many|12
ASSFQNLHNEQF
>TRBV3-1|TRBJ1-2|many|13
ASSPLRTGGNGYT
>TRBV20-1|TRBJ1-5|NA|12
SARDPRPNQPQH
>TRBV20-1|TRBJ1-2|many|14
SAHIPRGARDYGYT
>TRBV4-3|TRBJ1-2|NA|15
ASSQDWVIYGIYGYT
>TRBV20-1|TRBJ2-7|many|13
SARDSSGMRYEQY
>TRBV3-1|TRBJ2-2|few|12
ASSPRWDAPELF